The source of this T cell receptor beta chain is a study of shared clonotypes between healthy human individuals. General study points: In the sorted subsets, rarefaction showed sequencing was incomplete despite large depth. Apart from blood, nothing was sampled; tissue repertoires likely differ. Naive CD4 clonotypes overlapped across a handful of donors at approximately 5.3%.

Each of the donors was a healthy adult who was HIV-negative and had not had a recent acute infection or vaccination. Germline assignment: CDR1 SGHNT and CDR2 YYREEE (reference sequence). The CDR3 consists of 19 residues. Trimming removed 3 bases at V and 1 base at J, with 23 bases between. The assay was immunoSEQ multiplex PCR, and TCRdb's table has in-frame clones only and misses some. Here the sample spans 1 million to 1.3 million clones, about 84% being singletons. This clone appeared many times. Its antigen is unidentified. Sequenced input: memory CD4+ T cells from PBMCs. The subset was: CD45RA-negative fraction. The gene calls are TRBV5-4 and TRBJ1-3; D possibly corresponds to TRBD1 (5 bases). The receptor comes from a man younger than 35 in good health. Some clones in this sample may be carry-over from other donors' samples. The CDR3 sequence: CASSSARSGTRASGNTIYF. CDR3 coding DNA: TGTGCCAGCAGCTCCGCCCGATCAGGGACCAGGGCGTCTGGAAACACCATATATTTT.